Listed below are T cell receptor beta chains from one sample, sequenced in a study of cytomegalovirus exposure and HLA in healthy donors. Sequencing was performed with immunoSEQ multiplex PCR; in TCRdb, only in-frame clones are kept and a portion is missing. The sample includes about 140,000 clones, 65% to 85% of them seen just once. The sequenced sample consisted of PBMCs. The receptors shown here come from a male donor in good health and CMV-seronegative. Both conserved end residues are trimmed from each CDR3. The order of the fields is CDR3 protein, clone size, J gene, V gene. Not all rows give a size; the values are once, few, many and, for expanded clones, a class.

cdr3_aa: ASSPTREGIGEQY
clone_size: .
j_call: TRBJ2-7
v_call: TRBV14

cdr3_aa: ASSRQGFGQPQH
clone_size: .
j_call: TRBJ1-5
v_call: TRBV6-1

cdr3_aa: ASSGTRGGEQF
clone_size: .
j_call: TRBJ2-1
v_call: TRBV2

cdr3_aa: ASSPDRDPGQPQH
clone_size: .
j_call: TRBJ1-5
v_call: TRBV19

cdr3_aa: ASSFAQGAYEQY
clone_size: .
j_call: TRBJ2-7
v_call: TRBV5-1

cdr3_aa: ASSTGGTSGGLVG
clone_size: once
j_call: TRBJ2-3
v_call: TRBV28

cdr3_aa: AIKGDTAYEQY
clone_size: .
j_call: TRBJ2-7
v_call: TRBV10-3

cdr3_aa: ASSFWGTLADEQF
clone_size: .
j_call: TRBJ2-1
v_call: TRBV5-5

cdr3_aa: ASSPGGQGQF
clone_size: .
j_call: TRBJ2-1
v_call: TRBV7-9

cdr3_aa: ATRQSLPLSGYT
clone_size: .
j_call: TRBJ1-2
v_call: TRBV2

cdr3_aa: ASSETGDGARY
clone_size: .
j_call: TRBJ2-7
v_call: TRBV2

cdr3_aa: ASYGGYGYT
clone_size: .
j_call: TRBJ1-2
v_call: TRBV19

cdr3_aa: ASSLLVTGRERSGYT
clone_size: few
j_call: TRBJ1-2
v_call: TRBV4-1

cdr3_aa: ASSLVSGVNTEAF
clone_size: once
j_call: TRBJ1-1
v_call: TRBV7-9

cdr3_aa: ASSGLAGGDNEQF
clone_size: .
j_call: TRBJ2-1
v_call: TRBV2

cdr3_aa: ASEASGNTIY
clone_size: .
j_call: TRBJ1-3
v_call: TRBV7-9

cdr3_aa: ASSVGTPYSGEQF
clone_size: .
j_call: TRBJ2-1
v_call: TRBV9